The entry that follows covers one T cell receptor (beta chain) sequence. The data stem from a study of blood T cell repertoires in COVID-19. The table came from immunoSEQ multiplex PCR; TCRdb's copy has only in-frame clones and leaves some out. The sample has about 220,000 clones; roughly 84% are singletons. Germline assignment: CDR1 MNHEY and CDR2 SMNVEV (reference sequence). CDR3 length equals 16 residues. Trimming cost V 3 bases and J 8 bases, with 22 bases left between them. The gene calls are TRBV27 and TRBJ1-1; a possible D gene is TRBD1 (6 bases). The sequence was obtained from a woman of 80 years or more with acute or convalescent COVID-19. Sequencing was performed on peripheral blood. In nucleotides, the CDR3 is TGTGCCAGCAGTTTTGGGACGGGCTCCGGGGGGGCCGAAGCTTTCTTT. Amino acids: CASSFGTGSGGAEAFF.